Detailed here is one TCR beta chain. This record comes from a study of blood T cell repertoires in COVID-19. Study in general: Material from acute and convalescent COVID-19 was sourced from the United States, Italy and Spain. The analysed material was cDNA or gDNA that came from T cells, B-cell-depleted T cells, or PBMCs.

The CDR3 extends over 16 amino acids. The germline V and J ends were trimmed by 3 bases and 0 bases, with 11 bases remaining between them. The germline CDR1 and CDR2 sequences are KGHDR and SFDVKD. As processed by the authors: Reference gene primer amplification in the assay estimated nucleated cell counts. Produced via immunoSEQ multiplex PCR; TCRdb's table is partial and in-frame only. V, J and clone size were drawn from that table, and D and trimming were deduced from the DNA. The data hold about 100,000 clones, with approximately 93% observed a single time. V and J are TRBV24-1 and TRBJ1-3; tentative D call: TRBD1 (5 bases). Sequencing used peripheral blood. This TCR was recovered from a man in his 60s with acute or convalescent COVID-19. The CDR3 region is CATSDDSGPSGNTIYF. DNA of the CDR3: TGTGCCACCAGTGATGACTCAGGGCCCTCTGGAAACACCATATATTTT.